The sequence of this T cell receptor (beta chain) was determined in a study of shared clonotypes between healthy human individuals. Study-level results: Relative to clonotypes present in all four donors, those not shared had lower generation probabilities. Naive subsets generally exceeded memory subsets in estimated richness.

Worth noting for this clone: Its matching antigen is unknown.

The split of CD4+ cells yielded CD45RA+ naive and CD45RA-negative memory subsets. The germline gives CDR1 SEHNR, CDR2 FQNEAQ (reference sequence). V was clipped by 5 bases and J by 1 base; unmatched bases: 12. The CDR3 runs 17 residues. Here immunoSEQ multiplex PCR was the method, and the copy in TCRdb shows in-frame clones only, minus some. The repertoire holds about 1.5 million clones, with approximately 98% as singletons. The clonotype originates from a man aged 25 to 40 in good health. The rearrangement uses TRBV7-9 and TRBJ2-7; TRBD1 matches at 9 bases. The sequenced material came from naive CD4+ T cells sorted from blood. Noted subset: CD45RA+ positively selected. The CDR3 DNA follows: TGTGCCAGCAGCCTGGGACAGGGAGAGTTTTTATCCTACGAGCAGTACTTC. As protein: CASSLGQGEFLSYEQYF.